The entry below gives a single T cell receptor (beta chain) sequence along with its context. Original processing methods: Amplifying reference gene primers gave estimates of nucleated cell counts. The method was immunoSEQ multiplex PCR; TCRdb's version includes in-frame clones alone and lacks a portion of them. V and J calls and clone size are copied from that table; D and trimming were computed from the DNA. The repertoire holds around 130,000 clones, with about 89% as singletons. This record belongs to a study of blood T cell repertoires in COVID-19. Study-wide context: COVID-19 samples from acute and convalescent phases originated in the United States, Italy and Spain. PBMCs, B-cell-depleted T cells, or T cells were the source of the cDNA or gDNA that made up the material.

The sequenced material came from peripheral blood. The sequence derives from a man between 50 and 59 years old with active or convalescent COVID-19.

CDR3 in amino acids: CASSLVGTGGDGANVLTF. In DNA form, the CDR3 reads TGTGCCAGCAGCTTAGTGGGGACAGGGGGCGATGGGGCCAACGTCCTGACTTTC. The chain is built from TRBV7-2 and TRBJ2-6; 12 bases agree with TRBD1. The trim removed 1 base at V and 3 bases at J, leaving 4 bases unmatched. Germline V gives CDR1 SGHTA, CDR2 FQGNSA. CDR3 length equals 18 residues. The whole variable domain, remainder taken from reference TRBV7-2 and TRBJ2-6, is GAGVSQSPSNKVTEKGKDVELRCDPISGHTALYWYRQSLGQGLEFLIYFQGNSAPDKSGLPSDRFSAERTGGSVSTLTIQRTQQEDSAVYLCASSLVGTGGDGANVLTFGAGSRLTVL.